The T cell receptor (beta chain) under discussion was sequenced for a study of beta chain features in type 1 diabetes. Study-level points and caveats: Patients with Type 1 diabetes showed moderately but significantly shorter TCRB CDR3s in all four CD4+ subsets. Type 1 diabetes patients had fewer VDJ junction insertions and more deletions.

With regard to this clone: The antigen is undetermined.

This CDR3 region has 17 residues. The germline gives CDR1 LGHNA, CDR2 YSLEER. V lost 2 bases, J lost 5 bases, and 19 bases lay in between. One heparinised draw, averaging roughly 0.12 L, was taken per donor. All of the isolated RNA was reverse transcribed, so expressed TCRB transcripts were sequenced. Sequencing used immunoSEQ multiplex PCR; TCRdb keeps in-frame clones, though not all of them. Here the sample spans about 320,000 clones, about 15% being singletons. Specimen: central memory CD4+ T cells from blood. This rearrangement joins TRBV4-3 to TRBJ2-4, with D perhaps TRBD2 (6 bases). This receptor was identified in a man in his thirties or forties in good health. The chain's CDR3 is CASSQFGAGQGENIQYF. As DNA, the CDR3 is TGCGCCAGCAGCCAATTCGGGGCGGGGCAGGGAGAAAACATTCAGTACTTC.